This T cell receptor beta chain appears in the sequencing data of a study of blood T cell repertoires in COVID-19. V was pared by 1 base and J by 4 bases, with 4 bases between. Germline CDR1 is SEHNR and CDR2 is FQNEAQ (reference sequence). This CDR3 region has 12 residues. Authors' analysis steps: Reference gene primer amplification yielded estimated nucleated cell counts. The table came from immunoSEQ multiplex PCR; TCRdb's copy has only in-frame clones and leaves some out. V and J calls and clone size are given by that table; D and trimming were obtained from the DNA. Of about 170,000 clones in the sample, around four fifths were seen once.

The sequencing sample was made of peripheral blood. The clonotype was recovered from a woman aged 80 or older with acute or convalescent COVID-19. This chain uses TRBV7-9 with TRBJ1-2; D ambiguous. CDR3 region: CASSLDRYGYTF. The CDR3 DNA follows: TGTGCCAGCAGCTTAGATCGCTATGGCTACACCTTC.